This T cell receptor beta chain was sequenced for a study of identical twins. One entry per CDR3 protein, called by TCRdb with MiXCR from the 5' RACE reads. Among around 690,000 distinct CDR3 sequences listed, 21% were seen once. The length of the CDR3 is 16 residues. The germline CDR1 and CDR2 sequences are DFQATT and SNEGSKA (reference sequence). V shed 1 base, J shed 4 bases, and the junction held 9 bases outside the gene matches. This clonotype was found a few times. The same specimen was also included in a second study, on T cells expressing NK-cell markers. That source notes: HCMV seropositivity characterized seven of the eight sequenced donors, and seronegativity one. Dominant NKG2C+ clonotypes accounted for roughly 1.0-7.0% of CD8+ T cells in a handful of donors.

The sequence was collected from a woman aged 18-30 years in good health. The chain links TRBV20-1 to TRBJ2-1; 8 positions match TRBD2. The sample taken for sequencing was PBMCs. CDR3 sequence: CSARVSEGGGYNEQFF. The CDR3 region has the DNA TGCAGTGCTAGAGTCAGCGAGGGCGGGGGGTACAATGAGCAGTTCTTC.